This T cell receptor (beta chain) was identified during a study of blood T cell repertoires in COVID-19. In the study overall: In each case, the material was cDNA or gDNA derived from T cells, B-cell-depleted T cells, or PBMCs.

The method was immunoSEQ multiplex PCR; TCRdb's version includes in-frame clones alone and lacks a portion of them. The table records 200,000 to 250,000 clones, around 86% of them present only once. CDR1 is SGHNT, CDR2 YYREEE, per germline (reference sequence). Trimming took off 5 bases at V and 4 bases at J, with 18 bases between the two ends. The length of the CDR3 is 15 residues. This TCR came from a woman aged 25 to 45 who had recovered from COVID-19. The sample comprised peripheral blood. The chain uses TRBV5-4 and TRBJ2-5; TRBD2 is a possible D gene (7 bases). The CDR3 DNA sequence: TGTGCCAGCAGAAAGATCACAGGGAGGGGAGAGACCCAGTACTTC. Amino acid sequence: CASRKITGRGETQYF.